The sequence of this T cell receptor (beta chain) was determined in a study of cytomegalovirus exposure and HLA in healthy donors. Study summary: Earlier, 100 million to 130 million unique TCR beta sequences were recovered from 200 million or so T cells by an analysis.

The PCR contained 60 Vbeta and 13 Jbeta primers. Original processing methods: A later analysis tallied 65 million to 85 million unique TCR beta chains, approximately 11 million of them shared. Only in-frame clones appear in the TCRdb table, and some are missing; sequencing was by immunoSEQ multiplex PCR. V and J calls plus clone size are reproduced from that table; the DNA served to infer D and trimming. The sample lists under 200,000 clones, under 70% seen once, with 2.8% in the top ten. Each donor's status was that of a healthy bone marrow donor. The sample was PBMCs. This clonotype was sampled from a woman aged 40 to 50 in good health and CMV-seropositive.

The CDR3 bases are TGTGCCAGCAGGACGACAGGGGGCGCACCGCATCAGCCCCAGCATTTT. As protein: CASRTTGGAPHQPQHF. This chain connects TRBV28 to TRBJ1-5; TRBD1 aligns across 10 bases. The CDR3 loop spans 16 amino acids. V shed 6 bases, J shed 5 bases, and the junction held 10 bases outside the gene matches. In germline, CDR1 is MDHEN, CDR2 SYDVKM.